This T cell receptor (beta chain) was retrieved from a study of OX40 agonist ivuxolimab in advanced cancers. About the study: Patients received intravenous ivuxolimab every 2 weeks at 0.01 to 10 mg/kg.

Repertoires were generated with immunoSEQ multiplex PCR, while TCRdb's copy carries only in-frame clones and drops some. In the table there are tens of thousands of clones, 84% of which are singletons. Note on this clone: The antigen is undetermined.

The study, taken as a whole, reports: Expanded clones belonging to CD8+ T cells outnumbered, on average, those of CD4+. Clonal expansion was seen in CD4+ and CD8+ blood T cells by week 6 at 0.1 to 3.0 mg/kg.

The CDR3 spans 12 residues. The ends were cut back, 3 bases at V and 4 bases at J, with 3 bases in the middle. Germline CDR1 and CDR2: SEHNR and FQNEAQ (reference sequence). This rearrangement joins TRBV7-9 to TRBJ2-2; D is unclear. The sequenced sample was CD4+ or CD8+ T cells sorted from blood, obtained in a trial of the OX40 agonist ivuxolimab. The TCR comes from an adult with an advanced solid tumor such as melanoma, head and neck, liver or kidney cancer. This chain's CDR3 is CASSFATGELFF. CDR3 DNA sequence: TGTGCCAGCAGCTTCGCCACCGGGGAGCTGTTTTTT.